The sequence of this TCR beta chain was determined in a study of blood T cells in healthy people across ages (dated by TCRdb to about 2015). About the investigation overall: In model experiments, template switching captured about one uniquely barcoded TCR beta cDNA molecule for every two T cells. Using deep sequencing normalized with unique cDNA molecular identifiers, the study measured how TCR beta repertoire diversity changes with age. The study analyzed two additional independent replicas of 1 million unique cDNA reads from the same blood draw for two donors, one aged 18 to 29 and one aged 80 or older. The donors were split into four age groups: young (average around 15 years), middle-aged (about 40), aged (over 55) and long-lived (under 90). To avoid experimental bias, donors of different ages were randomly spread across the sequencing lanes.

Here is what the overall study found, with its caveats: Compared with the aged group, the long-lived group had more naive CD4+ T cells, fewer expanded clones and increased TCR diversity, a pattern suggesting age selection. The percentage of naive T cells measured by flow cytometry correlated strongly with observed TCR beta diversity. Since profiling was done on bulk unsorted PBMCs, naive and antigen-experienced compartments could not be conclusively compared. As age increased, observed TCR beta diversity per million T cells dropped in a roughly linear way, and a significant reduction was already evident by age around 41. Donor CMV infection status was unknown, potentially confounding age-related changes in expanded clonotypes. Estimates of total diversity from one million sequenced T cells were regarded as lower bounds and underestimates.

Libraries were constructed by 5' RACE. Instrument on record: Illumina HiSeq 2500. A second PCR of roughly 6 to 12 cycles was run with a J-beta primer mix and a sample-barcoded 5' primer. A unique molecular identifier was introduced onto each TCR beta cDNA molecule by a template-switch 5' adaptor carrying 12 random nucleotides. Each sample yielded at least 2.5 million CDR3-containing paired-end reads. The Mint cDNA synthesis kit, primed by a TRBC-specific oligonucleotide, was used to synthesize first-strand cDNA from all RNA. Following uracil-DNA glycosylase treatment, all cDNA underwent a first 18-cycle PCR with the universal primers M1SS and BC2_uni_R. The authors' analysis ran thus. For normalization, 1 million high-quality reads were randomly selected from each sample, with every read carrying a distinct molecular identifier. Instead of being binned into consensus sequences, reads with shared molecular identifiers were discarded. MiTCR, run with a Q25 quality threshold and the strictest error-elimination algorithm, handled CDR3 identification, clonotype clustering and error correction. A nonparametric unseen species model with Euler transformation was used to estimate lower-bound total TCR beta diversity. Clones were called with MiXCR by TCRdb after fastp trimmed the public reads at Q25, and only in-frame beta chains were retained. Duplicate CDR3 protein sequences are folded into a single record with the most common DNA and genes. The V and J calls and clone size are TCRdb's, not the authors'. Recorded for this sample are approximately 670,000 distinct CDR3 sequences; 35% to 50% of them occurred a single time. The ten biggest clones cover about 30% of the sample.

This clonotype was seen a few times. What this receptor recognizes is not known. The record has no base qualities; no much larger clone is one base away. Systemically healthy Caucasian individuals from Russia, over 30 in total and aged roughly 6 to 95 years, were included as donors. Around 10 milliliters of peripheral blood were collected from each donor into EDTA-treated Vacutainer tubes. Ficoll-Paque density-gradient centrifugation was used to isolate PBMCs, with at least 6 million obtained per sample. Total RNA, at least 5.5 micrograms per sample, was extracted from PBMCs with Trizol reagent. Naive CD45RAhigh/CD27high T cell percentages were measured by flow cytometry on a PBMC aliquot from every donor. V is shortened by 5 bases, J by 5 bases, and the region joining them spans 9 bases. In the germline V gene, CDR1 corresponds to SGHTA and CDR2 to FQGNSA. The CDR3 runs 12 amino acids, cysteine and phenylalanine included. This entry keeps only the CDR3 DNA: 36 bases, framed from base 1.

Sequenced: blood. The sequence links TRBV7-2 to TRBJ2-5; the D gene is unclear. The sequence was obtained from a man aged 80 or over in good health. The CDR3 in this case is CASSPFRETQYF. The base sequence is TGTGCCAGCAGCCCTTTTAGGGAGACCCAGTACTTC.